This is a list of T cell receptor beta chains from one sample in a study of T cells after posttransplantation cyclophosphamide. Profiled with immunoSEQ multiplex PCR; TCRdb holds only in-frame clones, not every one. The sample shows approximately 24,000 clones, none of them appearing just once. Sequencing was done on a sample of PBMCs. The receptor source for this set is a woman aged 60-75 years in good health, CMV-negative, and a related stem cell transplant donor. The CDR3 runs from the conserved cysteine through the conserved F or W. Each record gives: clone size, J gene, D gene, V gene, CDR3 DNA, CDR3 protein. The D gene is left open where the match is weak. Size is stated for part of the rows, as once, few or many counts, or as a class when the clone is expanded.

many | TRBJ2-1 | TRBD1 | TRBV18 | TGTGCCAGCTCGCGGGACAGGGAAAATGAGCAGTTCTTC | CASSRDRENEQFF
many | TRBJ1-2 | - | TRBV27 | TGTGCCAGCAGTTTTTATCCGGGGGACTATGGCTACACCTTC | CASSFYPGDYGYTF
- | TRBJ1-6 | - | TRBV2 | TGTGCAACTTGCGAGGGCTCCAATTCACCCCTCCACTTT | CATCEGSNSPLHF
many | TRBJ1-6 | TRBD1 | TRBV6-6 | TGTGCCAGCAGTGTACAGGGGGAGGATTCACCCCTCCACTTT | CASSVQGEDSPLHF
many | TRBJ2-3 | - | TRBV14 | TGTGCCAGCAGCCTAGCGGTAGGCGCAGATACGCAGTATTTT | CASSLAVGADTQYF
many | TRBJ2-5 | TRBD2 | TRBV5-1 | TGCGCCAGCAGCTGGACTAGCGGGGCCCTCGGGGAGACCCAGTACTTC | CASSWTSGALGETQYF
few | TRBJ2-5 | TRBD1 | TRBV7-2 | TGTGCCAGCAGCTTAGCGGGACAGGGAAAAGAGACCCAGTACTTC | CASSLAGQGKETQYF
- | TRBJ2-3 | TRBD1 | TRBV2 | TGTGCCAGCAGTCCCGGGACAGGCCCTTTCTACACAGATACGCAGTATTTT | CASSPGTGPFYTDTQYF
- | TRBJ1-5 | - | TRBV30 | TGTGCCTGGAGTCGGAGGGGCCCCCTTGACAATCAGCCCCAGCATTTT | CAWSRRGPLDNQPQHF
- | TRBJ2-7 | - | TRBV5-1 | TGCGCCAGCAGGTGGATTAGTGGAGGGCGGACCTACGAGCAGTACTTC | CASRWISGGRTYEQYF
many | TRBJ2-3 | - | TRBV5-4 | TGTGCCAGCAGCTTGGCGCGGAAACCTAGCACAGATACGCAGTATTTT | CASSLARKPSTDTQYF
few | TRBJ2-3 | TRBD2 | TRBV19 | TGTGCCACCTCCCGAATTGAAGCGGGGGACACAGATACGCAGTATTTT | CATSRIEAGDTDTQYF
many | TRBJ2-3 | TRBD2 | TRBV5-1 | TGCGCCAGCAGTGTGGTTTTTGCGGGACTAGCGGGAGGAAGTACAGATACGCAGTATTTT | CASSVVFAGLAGGSTDTQYF
many | TRBJ1-6 | TRBD1 | TRBV9 | TGTGCCAGCAGCTTTTTCGACAGGGTTGGTAACTCACCCCTCCACTTT | CASSFFDRVGNSPLHF
many | TRBJ1-2 | TRBD1 | TRBV6-1 | TGTGCCAGCAGTGAGGACAGGGGGCTTATTAACTATGGCTACACCTTC | CASSEDRGLINYGYTF
many | TRBJ1-1 | - | TRBV28 | TGTGCCAGCAGTTTATTATCCGGGACATCTGGAGCTTTCTTT | CASSLLSGTSGAFF
many | TRBJ1-6 | TRBD1 | TRBV7-2 | TGTGCCAGCAGGGGACAGGGAGGAGAGAATTCACCCCTCCACTTT | CASRGQGGENSPLHF
many | TRBJ2-1 | - | TRBV4-1 | TGCGCCAGCAGCCAAGGAGCGATCTCCTACAATGAGCAGTTCTTC | CASSQGAISYNEQFF
many | TRBJ2-7 | - | TRBV6-4 | TGTGCCAGCAGCGTTTACGAGCAGTACTTC | CASSVYEQYF
many | TRBJ2-1 | - | TRBV7-2 | TGTGCCAGCAGCGACCGTCGGTGGCAGGCTCTCTACAATGAGCAGTTCTTC | CASSDRRWQALYNEQFF
many | TRBJ2-2 | TRBD2 | TRBV11-2 | TGTGCCAGCAGCTTTCCTGGTGGGGGGGTGTCCGGGGAGCTGTTTTTT | CASSFPGGGVSGELFF
few | TRBJ1-2 | - | TRBV29-1 | TGCAGCGTCCTCCCTCAAGAGGGTTATGGCTACACCTTC | CSVLPQEGYGYTF
many | TRBJ1-6 | - | TRBV10-3 | TGTGCCATCAGTGAGTCGAATGGGGCTAGGTCACCCCTCCACTTT | CAISESNGARSPLHF
many | TRBJ2-1 | TRBD2 | TRBV6-6 | TGTGCCAGCAGCCCCAGCGGGAGGGCCGGGGAGCAGTTCTTC | CASSPSGRAGEQFF
- | TRBJ1-6 | - | TRBV4-1 | TGCGCCAGCAGCCAATTACAGGTGATTAATAATTCACCCCTCCACTTT | CASSQLQVINNSPLHF
many | TRBJ2-1 | - | TRBV5-1 | TGCGCCAGCAGCAAGACAGCTGAGACCTACAATGAGCAGTTCTTC | CASSKTAETYNEQFF
many | TRBJ2-7 | - | TRBV11-3 | TGTGCCAGCAGCTTAGGGGTAGCGACCGCCTACGAGCAGTACTTC | CASSLGVATAYEQYF
- | TRBJ2-1 | TRBD2 | TRBV7-9 | TGTGCCAGCAGCACCGGGACTAGCTTCTACAATGAGCAGTTCTTC | CASSTGTSFYNEQFF
many | TRBJ1-2 | - | TRBV5-4 | TGTGCCAGCAGGAACGGGACATTCGCTAACTATGGCTACACCTTC | CASRNGTFANYGYTF
many | TRBJ1-6 | TRBD1 | TRBV27 | TGTGCCAGCACAGGGACAGGGCGTTCACCCCTCCACTTT | CASTGTGRSPLHF
- | TRBJ2-7 | - | TRBV25-1 | TGTGCCAGCAGTCTGGGGGCAATCTACGAGCAGTACTTC | CASSLGAIYEQYF
many | TRBJ2-6 | - | TRBV9 | TGTGCCAGCAGCGTCGTATCTGGGGCCAACGTCCTGACTTTC | CASSVVSGANVLTF
many | TRBJ1-4 | - | TRBV13 | TGTGCCAGCAGTCGTAGCGCAACTAATGAAAAACTGTTTTTT | CASSRSATNEKLFF